The 5 T cell receptor beta chains below all came from one sample that was sequenced in a study of T cells after somatic rescue of genetic block. Profiled with immunoSEQ multiplex PCR; TCRdb holds only in-frame clones, not every one. Seen here are roughly 71,000 clones, roughly 88% observed once, and the top ten hold 2.5% to 3%. The sequenced sample was peripheral blood mononuclear cells (PBMCs). These receptor sequences come from a man aged 30 to 45.

V and J are TRBV6-1 and TRBJ1-6; D remains unclear. The CDR3 is 13 residues long. With 0 bases removed from V and 8 bases from J, the gap between germline ends came to 5 bases. The germline V gene encodes CDR1 MNHNS and CDR2 SASEGT. The CDR3 reads CASSEAAHSPLHF. The CDR3 DNA is TGTGCCAGCAGTGAAGCGGCCCATTCACCCCTCCACTTT.

This clone has just a few counts. The chain uses TRBV9 and TRBJ2-1; 11 bases map to TRBD2. This CDR3 region has 15 residues. V gave up 3 bases and J gave up 4 bases; unmatched junction bases: 3. Germline V gene data show CDR1 as SGDLS and CDR2 as YYNGEE. CDR3 in amino acids: CASSGTSGPYNEQFF. CDR3 nucleotide sequence: TGTGCCAGCAGCGGGACTAGCGGGCCGTACAATGAGCAGTTCTTC.

The CDR3 nucleotides are TGTGCCAGCAGCGGCGTTGATGTGACGCAGTATTTT. Protein sequence: CASSGVDVTQYF. The chain carries TRBV5-6 and TRBJ2-3; D remains unclear. Trimming took 4 bases from V and 9 from J, leaving 12 bases between them. This CDR3 is built from 12 residues. The germline gives CDR1 SGHDT, CDR2 YYEEEE.

The chain uses TRBV19 and TRBJ2-3; 7 bases agree with TRBD2. The CDR3 consists of 13 residues. V lost 5 bases, J lost 3 bases, and 2 bases stayed unmatched. Germline V CDR1 and CDR2: LNHDA, SQIVND (reference sequence). The CDR3 DNA reads as TGTGCCAGTAGTCCCGGGGGGACAGATACGCAGTATTTT. Translated, it gives CASSPGGTDTQYF. The full variable domain, completed using reference TRBV19 and TRBJ2-3, is DGGITQSPKYLFRKEGQNVTLSCEQNLNHDAMYWYRQDPGQGLRLIYYSQIVNDFQKGDIAEGYSVSREKKESFPLTVTSAQKNPTAFYLCASSPGGTDTQYFGPGTRLTVL.

The rearrangement joins TRBV19 to TRBJ2-3, with D perhaps TRBD2 (5 bases). Between the trimmed V and J ends, which lost 3 bases and 6 bases, there was a span of 19 bases. The CDR3 totals 16 residues. The V gene's germline CDR1 is LNHDA and CDR2 SQIVND (reference sequence). The CDR3 bases are TGTGCCAGTAGTATCACCCCCGGCGGGTTCGCGGATACGCAGTATTTT. It encodes CASSITPGGFADTQYF.